These 2 T cell receptor beta chains were sequenced from one sample in a study of T cell responses to AZD1222 COVID-19 vaccine. Assay used: immunoSEQ multiplex PCR; TCRdb lists only in-frame clones, some missing. The sample yields around 70,000 clones, around nine tenths seen once. Sequences were derived from peripheral blood, sampled on day 0 of AZD1222 vaccination. The receptors come from an adult in good health.

The CDR3 sequence is CSASALGAGNNEQFF. The CDR3, as DNA: TGCAGTGCTAGTGCTCTGGGGGCGGGGAACAATGAGCAGTTCTTC. The chain carries TRBV20-1 and TRBJ2-1; D assignment may be TRBD1 or TRBD2 (6 bases each). V lost 3 bases and J 5 bases, leaving 17 bases between the germline ends. The germline V gene encodes CDR1 DFQATT and CDR2 SNEGSKA (reference sequence). The CDR3 runs 15 residues.

This chain joins TRBV27 and TRBJ2-1; 8 bases agree with TRBD2. V dropped 5 bases and J dropped 8; count of bases not matched to a gene: 2. The V gene's germline CDR1 is MNHEY and CDR2 SMNVEV (reference sequence). This CDR3 spans 12 amino acids. The CDR3 nucleotides are TGTGCCAGCAGTGTCGGGGGGGATGAGCAGTTCTTC. This translates into CASSVGGDEQFF.